Listed below are T cell receptor beta chains from one sample, sequenced in a study of T-cell memory formation after mild COVID-19. TCRdb independently ran MiXCR on the 5' RACE reads; one entry per CDR3 protein. The table lists more than 120,000 distinct CDR3 sequences, 6% to 7% of them singletons. Sequenced material: PBMCs or a T cell subset sorted from them (not recorded which). The receptors originated from an adult woman who had mild COVID-19 (a few samples of this study predate the infection). Cell type and time point are not known. Each CDR3 is given with its conserved first and last residue. Each record gives: CDR3 protein, CDR3 DNA, J gene, D gene, V gene, clone size. The D gene is left open where the match is weak. Size is stated for part of the rows, as once, few or many counts, or as a class when the clone is expanded.

CATSGAEGTYNEQFF TGTGCCACCAGTGGGGCAGAAGGGACCTACAATGAGCAGTTCTTC TRBJ2-1 . TRBV24-1 .
CSAREGGNQPQHF TGCAGTGCTAGAGAAGGGGGGAATCAGCCCCAGCATTTT TRBJ1-5 . TRBV20-1 .
CASSYTDGLAGGPDTQYF TGTGCCAGCAGTTACACCGACGGACTAGCGGGAGGACCAGATACGCAGTATTTT TRBJ2-3 TRBD2 TRBV6-5 .
CASSRGVAADTQYF TGTGCTAGCAGCCGTGGAGTAGCCGCGGATACGCAGTATTTT TRBJ2-3 . TRBV7-7 many
CASSRDKSGNEQFF TGTGCCAGCAGCAGGGACAAGAGCGGCAATGAGCAGTTCTTC TRBJ2-1 . TRBV12-3/TRBV12-4 many
CASTLTGRNYGYTF TGTGCCAGCACCCTGACAGGGCGCAACTATGGCTACACCTTC TRBJ1-2 TRBD1 TRBV3-1 .
CSASLLNHGYTF TGCAGTGCTAGCTTATTGAACCATGGCTACACCTTC TRBJ1-2 . TRBV20-1 .
CASSSWGLAGVNEQFF TGTGCCAGCAGCTCCTGGGGGCTAGCGGGAGTCAATGAGCAGTTCTTC TRBJ2-1 TRBD2 TRBV7-9 many
CASSAQRGGLSRAGELFF TGTGCCAGCAGTGCCCAGCGGGGGGGCCTGAGTCGAGCGGGGGAGCTGTTTTTT TRBJ2-2 TRBD2 TRBV2 .
CAISESSGGPEAFF TGTGCCATCAGTGAGTCGAGTGGGGGACCTGAAGCTTTCTTT TRBJ1-1 . TRBV10-3 many
CAWSRDTSTDTQYF TGTGCCTGGAGCCGGGACACAAGCACAGATACGCAGTATTTT TRBJ2-3 . TRBV30 few
CASSYRDRYNSPLHF TGTGCCAGCAGCTACCGGGACCGGTATAATTCACCCCTCCACTTT TRBJ1-6 . TRBV12-3/TRBV12-4 many
CASSFSRDEQYF TGTGCCAGCAGCTTCTCAAGAGACGAGCAGTACTTC TRBJ2-7 . TRBV11-1 few
CAIRGTSGMDEQFF TGTGCCATCAGGGGGACTAGCGGGATGGATGAGCAGTTCTTC TRBJ2-1 TRBD2 TRBV10-3 .
CASSWNTNTEAFF TGCGCCAGCAGCTGGAACACGAACACTGAAGCTTTCTTT TRBJ1-1 . TRBV5-1 .
CSARDRRGTQETQYF TGCAGTGCTAGAGATCGGAGGGGCACCCAAGAGACCCAGTACTTC TRBJ2-5 . TRBV20-1 few
CSARSPTSQTQYF TGCAGTGCTAGATCTCCGACCAGCCAGACCCAGTACTTC TRBJ2-5 . TRBV20-1 few
CASSLMLGSNQPQHF TGTGCCAGCAGCTTAATGTTGGGGAGCAATCAGCCCCAGCATTTT TRBJ1-5 . TRBV7-2 few
CASSLGTGADTQYF TGCGCCAGCAGCTTGGGGACAGGGGCAGATACGCAGTATTTT TRBJ2-3 TRBD1 TRBV5-1 .
CSARDMERGRTGELFF TGCAGTGCTAGAGATATGGAGCGGGGGAGGACCGGGGAGCTGTTTTTT TRBJ2-2 TRBD2 TRBV20-1 many
CSASPGTSAYEQYF TGCAGTGCTAGCCCCGGGACTAGCGCGTACGAGCAGTACTTC TRBJ2-7 TRBD2 TRBV20-1 many
CASSLSVREGTEAFF TGTGCCAGCAGCTTGAGTGTCAGGGAGGGCACTGAAGCTTTCTTT TRBJ1-1 . TRBV5-8 .
CASSQVTSGTEQFF TGCGCCAGCAGCCAAGTGACTAGCGGAACTGAGCAGTTCTTC TRBJ2-1 TRBD2 TRBV4-1 .
CASSPTGAREQFF TGTGCCAGCAGCCCCACGGGGGCTCGAGAGCAGTTCTTC TRBJ2-1 . TRBV5-5 few
CASSRTGGTEAFF TGTGCCAGCAGCCGAACAGGGGGCACTGAAGCTTTCTTT TRBJ1-1 TRBD1 TRBV7-3 many
CASRGTIKTTYNEQFF TGTGCCAGCAGGGGGACTATCAAAACTACCTACAATGAGCAGTTCTTC TRBJ2-1 TRBD2 TRBV12-3/TRBV12-4 many
CASSPSQGAQYF TGCGCCAGCTCCCCCTCCCAGGGAGCACAGTACTTC TRBJ2-7 . TRBV5-1 few
CASSSRRLNTEAFF TGTGCCAGCTCCTCGAGGCGACTGAACACTGAAGCTTTCTTT TRBJ1-1 . TRBV9 .
CASSLAFGQGGYEKLFF TGTGCCAGCAGCTTAGCGTTTGGACAGGGGGGGTATGAAAAACTGTTTTTT TRBJ1-4 TRBD1 TRBV7-2 .
CASSSDRTEKLFF TGTGCCAGCAGCTCGGACAGGACTGAAAAACTGTTTTTT TRBJ1-4 TRBD1 TRBV5-5 .
CSVGTSGGYQYF TGCAGCGTGGGGACTAGCGGGGGATATCAGTACTTC TRBJ2-5 TRBD2 TRBV29-1 few
CASSPTGDYEQFF TGTGCCAGCAGCCCCACGGGGGATTATGAGCAGTTCTTC TRBJ2-1 . TRBV7-8 .
CASSQDRTSPTQYF TGTGCCAGCAGCCAAGATCGGACTAGTCCGACCCAGTACTTC TRBJ2-5 TRBD2 TRBV4-2 .
CAISDSSGTSYNEQFF TGTGCCATCAGTGATAGTAGCGGGACTTCTTACAATGAGCAGTTCTTC TRBJ2-1 TRBD2 TRBV10-3 many
CASSFDKGMDTGELFF TGTGCCAGCAGCTTTGACAAGGGGATGGACACCGGGGAGCTGTTTTTT TRBJ2-2 . TRBV7-2 few
CASRPRPGWEAGEQFF TGTGCCAGCCGTCCCCGGCCGGGGTGGGAGGCGGGTGAGCAGTTCTTC TRBJ2-1 . TRBV27 .
CASSKAGVQETQYF TGTGCCAGCTCCAAAGCGGGGGTTCAAGAGACCCAGTACTTC TRBJ2-5 TRBD2 TRBV18 many
CASSIDLGNSPLHF TGTGCCAGTAGTATAGATCTGGGGAATTCACCCCTCCACTTT TRBJ1-6 . TRBV19 once
CSARGPSAGSTDTQYF TGCAGTGCTAGAGGCCCATCGGCGGGATCAACAGATACGCAGTATTTT TRBJ2-3 . TRBV20-1 many
CASSPRLGVTEAFF TGTGCCAGCAGTCCTCGGCTGGGAGTCACTGAAGCTTTCTTT TRBJ1-1 . TRBV12-3/TRBV12-4 few
CATAGTGSSYNEQFF TGTGCCACAGCCGGGACAGGGAGCTCCTACAATGAGCAGTTCTTC TRBJ2-1 TRBD1 TRBV10-3 .
CASSPRRQSTDTQYF TGTGCCAGCAGTCCCCGACGACAGAGCACAGATACGCAGTATTTT TRBJ2-3 . TRBV6-6 many
CSASRKPTEAFF TGCAGTGCTAGCAGGAAACCCACTGAAGCTTTCTTT TRBJ1-1 . TRBV20-1 .
CASSPNWYNSMNTEAFF TGTGCCAGCAGTCCAAACTGGTATAACAGCATGAACACTGAAGCTTTCTTT TRBJ1-1 . TRBV11-1 .
CSVDGTVNTEAFF TGCAGCGTAGACGGGACAGTGAACACTGAAGCTTTCTTT TRBJ1-1 TRBD1 TRBV29-1 few
CAIRPGLVSNTGELFF TGTGCCATCAGGCCGGGACTTGTGTCGAACACCGGGGAGCTGTTTTTT TRBJ2-2 . TRBV10-3 .
CASSPRDRPILAQYF TGTGCCAGCAGCCCTCGGGACAGGCCGATCTTGGCCCAGTACTTC TRBJ2-5 TRBD1 TRBV7-9 many
CSAKIPETAETEAFF TGCAGTGCTAAAATACCGGAGACAGCGGAAACTGAAGCTTTCTTT TRBJ1-1 . TRBV20-1 many
CASREVAGSFNEQFF TGTGCCAGCAGGGAAGTAGCGGGATCGTTCAATGAGCAGTTCTTC TRBJ2-1 TRBD2 TRBV6-5 many
CASSEGWDRVANEQFF TGTGCCAGCAGTGAGGGATGGGACAGGGTTGCCAATGAGCAGTTCTTC TRBJ2-1 TRBD1 TRBV25-1 .
CASSPQASSGNTIYF TGTGCCAGCTCACCACAGGCAAGCTCTGGAAACACCATATATTTT TRBJ1-3 . TRBV18 few
CASSDYPGQGTNEKLFF TGTGCCAGCAGCGACTACCCCGGACAGGGGACTAATGAAAAACTGTTTTTT TRBJ1-4 TRBD1 TRBV11-2 .
CASSYRGGLQPGTDTQYF TGCGCCAGCAGCTATCGAGGGGGACTCCAGCCCGGCACAGATACGCAGTATTTT TRBJ2-3 . TRBV5-1 .